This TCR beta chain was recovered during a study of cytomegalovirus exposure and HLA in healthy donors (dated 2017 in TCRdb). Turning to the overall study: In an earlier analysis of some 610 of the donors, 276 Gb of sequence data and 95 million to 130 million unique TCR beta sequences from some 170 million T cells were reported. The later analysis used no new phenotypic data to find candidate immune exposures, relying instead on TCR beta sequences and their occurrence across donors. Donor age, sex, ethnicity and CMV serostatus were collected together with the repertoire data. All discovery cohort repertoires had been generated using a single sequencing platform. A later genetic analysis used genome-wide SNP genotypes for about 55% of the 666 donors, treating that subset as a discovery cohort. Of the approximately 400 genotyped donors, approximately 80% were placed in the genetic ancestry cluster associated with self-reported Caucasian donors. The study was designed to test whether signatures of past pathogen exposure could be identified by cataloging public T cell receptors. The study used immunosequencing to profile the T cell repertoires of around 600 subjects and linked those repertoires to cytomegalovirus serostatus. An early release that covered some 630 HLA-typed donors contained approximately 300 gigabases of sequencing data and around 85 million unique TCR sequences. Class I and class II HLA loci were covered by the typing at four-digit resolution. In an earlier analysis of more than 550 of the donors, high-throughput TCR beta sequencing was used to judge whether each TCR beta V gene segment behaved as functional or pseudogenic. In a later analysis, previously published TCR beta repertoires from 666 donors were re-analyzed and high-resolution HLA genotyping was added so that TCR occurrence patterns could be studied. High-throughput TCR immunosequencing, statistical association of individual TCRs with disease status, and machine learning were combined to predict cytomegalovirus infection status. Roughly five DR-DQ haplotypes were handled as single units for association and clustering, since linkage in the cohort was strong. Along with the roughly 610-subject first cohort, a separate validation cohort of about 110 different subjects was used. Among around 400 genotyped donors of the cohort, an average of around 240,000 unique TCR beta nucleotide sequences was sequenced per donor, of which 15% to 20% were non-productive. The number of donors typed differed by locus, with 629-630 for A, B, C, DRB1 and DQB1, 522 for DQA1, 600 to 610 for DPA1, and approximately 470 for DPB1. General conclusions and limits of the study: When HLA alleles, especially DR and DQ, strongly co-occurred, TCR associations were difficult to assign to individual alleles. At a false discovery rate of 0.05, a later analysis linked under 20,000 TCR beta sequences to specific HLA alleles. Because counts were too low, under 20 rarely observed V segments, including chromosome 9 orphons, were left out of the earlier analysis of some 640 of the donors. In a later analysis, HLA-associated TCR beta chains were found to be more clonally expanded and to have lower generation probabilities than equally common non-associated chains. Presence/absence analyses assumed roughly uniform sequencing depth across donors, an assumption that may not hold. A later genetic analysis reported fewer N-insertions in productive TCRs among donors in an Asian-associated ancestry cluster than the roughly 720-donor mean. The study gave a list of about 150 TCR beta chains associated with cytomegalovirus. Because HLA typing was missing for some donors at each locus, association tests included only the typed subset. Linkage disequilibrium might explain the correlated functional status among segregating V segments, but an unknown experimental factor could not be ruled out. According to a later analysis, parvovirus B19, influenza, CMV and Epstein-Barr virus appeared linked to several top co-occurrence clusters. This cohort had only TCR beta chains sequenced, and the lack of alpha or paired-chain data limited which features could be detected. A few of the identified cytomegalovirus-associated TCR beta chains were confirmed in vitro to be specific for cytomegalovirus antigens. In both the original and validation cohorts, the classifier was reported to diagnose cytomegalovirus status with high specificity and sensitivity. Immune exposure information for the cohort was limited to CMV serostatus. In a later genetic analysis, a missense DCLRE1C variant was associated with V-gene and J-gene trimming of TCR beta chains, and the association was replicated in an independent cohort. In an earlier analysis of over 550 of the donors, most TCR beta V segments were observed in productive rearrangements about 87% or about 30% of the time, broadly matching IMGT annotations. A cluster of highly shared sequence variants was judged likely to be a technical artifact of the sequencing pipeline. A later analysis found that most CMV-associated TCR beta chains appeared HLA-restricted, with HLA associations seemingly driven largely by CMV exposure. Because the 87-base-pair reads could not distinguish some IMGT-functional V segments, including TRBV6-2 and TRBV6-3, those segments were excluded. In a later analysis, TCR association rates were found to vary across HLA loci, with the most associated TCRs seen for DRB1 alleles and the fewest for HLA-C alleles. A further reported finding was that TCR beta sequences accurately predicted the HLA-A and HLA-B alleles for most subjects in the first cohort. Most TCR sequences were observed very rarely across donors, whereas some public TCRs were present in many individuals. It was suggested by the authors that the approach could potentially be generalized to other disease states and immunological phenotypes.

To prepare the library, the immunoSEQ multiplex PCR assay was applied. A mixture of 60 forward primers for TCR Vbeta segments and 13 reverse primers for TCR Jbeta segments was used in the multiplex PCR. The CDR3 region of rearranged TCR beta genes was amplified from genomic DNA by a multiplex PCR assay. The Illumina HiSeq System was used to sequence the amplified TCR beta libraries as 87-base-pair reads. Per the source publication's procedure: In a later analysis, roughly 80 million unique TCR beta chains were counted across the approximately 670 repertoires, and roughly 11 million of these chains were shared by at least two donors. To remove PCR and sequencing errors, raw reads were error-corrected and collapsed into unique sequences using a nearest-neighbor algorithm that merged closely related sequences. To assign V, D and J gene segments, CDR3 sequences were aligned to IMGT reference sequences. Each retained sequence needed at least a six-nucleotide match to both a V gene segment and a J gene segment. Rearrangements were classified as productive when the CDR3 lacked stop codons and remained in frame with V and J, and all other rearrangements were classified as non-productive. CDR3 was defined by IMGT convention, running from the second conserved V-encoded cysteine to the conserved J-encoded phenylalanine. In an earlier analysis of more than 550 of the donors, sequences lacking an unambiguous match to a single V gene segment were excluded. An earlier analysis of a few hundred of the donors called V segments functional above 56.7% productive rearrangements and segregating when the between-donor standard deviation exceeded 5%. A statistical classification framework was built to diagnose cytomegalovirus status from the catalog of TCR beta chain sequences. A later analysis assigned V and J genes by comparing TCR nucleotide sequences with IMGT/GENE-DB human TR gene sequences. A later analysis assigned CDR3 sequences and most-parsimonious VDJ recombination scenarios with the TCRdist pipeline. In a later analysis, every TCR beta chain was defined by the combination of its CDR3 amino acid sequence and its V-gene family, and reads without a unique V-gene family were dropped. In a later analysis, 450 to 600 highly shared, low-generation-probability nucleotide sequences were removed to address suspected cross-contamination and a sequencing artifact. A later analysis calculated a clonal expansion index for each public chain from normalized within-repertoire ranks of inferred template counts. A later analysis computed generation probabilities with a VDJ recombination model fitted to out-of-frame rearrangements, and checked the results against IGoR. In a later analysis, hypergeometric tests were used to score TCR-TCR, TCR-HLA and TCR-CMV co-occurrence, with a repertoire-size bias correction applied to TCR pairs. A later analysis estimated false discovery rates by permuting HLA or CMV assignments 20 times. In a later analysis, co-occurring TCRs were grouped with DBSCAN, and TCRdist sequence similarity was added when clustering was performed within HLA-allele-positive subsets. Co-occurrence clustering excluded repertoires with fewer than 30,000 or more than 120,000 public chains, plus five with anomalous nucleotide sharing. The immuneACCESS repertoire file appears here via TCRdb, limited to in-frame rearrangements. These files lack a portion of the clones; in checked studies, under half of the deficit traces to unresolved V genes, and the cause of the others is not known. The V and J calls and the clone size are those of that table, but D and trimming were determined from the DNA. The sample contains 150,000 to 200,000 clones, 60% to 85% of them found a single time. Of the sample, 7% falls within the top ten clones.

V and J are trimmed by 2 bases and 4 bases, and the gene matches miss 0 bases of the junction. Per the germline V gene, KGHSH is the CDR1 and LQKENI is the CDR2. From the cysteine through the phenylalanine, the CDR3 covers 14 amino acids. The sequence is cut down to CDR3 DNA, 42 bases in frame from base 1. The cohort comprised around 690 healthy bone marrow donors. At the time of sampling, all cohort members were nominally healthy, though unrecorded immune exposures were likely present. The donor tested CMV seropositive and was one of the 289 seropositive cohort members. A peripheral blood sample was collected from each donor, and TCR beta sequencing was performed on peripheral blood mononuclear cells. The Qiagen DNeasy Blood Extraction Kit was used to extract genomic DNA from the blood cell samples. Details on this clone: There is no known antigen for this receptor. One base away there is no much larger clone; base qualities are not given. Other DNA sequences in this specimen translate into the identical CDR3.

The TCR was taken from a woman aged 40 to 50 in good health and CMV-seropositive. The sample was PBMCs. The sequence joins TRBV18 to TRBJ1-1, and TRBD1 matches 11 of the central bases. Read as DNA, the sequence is TGTGCCAGCTCACCAGGGACAGGGGGCACTGAAGCTTTCTTT. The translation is CASSPGTGGTEAFF.